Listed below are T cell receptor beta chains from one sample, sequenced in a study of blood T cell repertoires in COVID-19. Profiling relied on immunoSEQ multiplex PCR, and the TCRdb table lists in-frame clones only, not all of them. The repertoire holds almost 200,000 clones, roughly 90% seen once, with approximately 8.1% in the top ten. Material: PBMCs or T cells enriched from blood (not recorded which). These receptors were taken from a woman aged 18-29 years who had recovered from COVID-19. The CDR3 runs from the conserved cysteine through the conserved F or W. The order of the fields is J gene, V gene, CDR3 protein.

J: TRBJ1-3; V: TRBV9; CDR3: CASSLLGTGSGNTIYF
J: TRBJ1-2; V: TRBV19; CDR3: CASNPTQGAYGYTF
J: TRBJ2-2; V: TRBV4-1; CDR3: CASSQWEEGTGELFF
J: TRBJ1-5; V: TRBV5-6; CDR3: CASSLSRVGAPQHF
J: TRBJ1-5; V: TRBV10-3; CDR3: CAGTADRNQPQHF
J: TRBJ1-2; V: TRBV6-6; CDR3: CASSYAAGQDMGYTF
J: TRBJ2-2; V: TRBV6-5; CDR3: CALRPSGNTGELFF
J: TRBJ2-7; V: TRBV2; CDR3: CASRGDSPYEQYF
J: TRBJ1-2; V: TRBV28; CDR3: CASSVRGAYGYTF
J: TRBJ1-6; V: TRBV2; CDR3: CASSVGQSSYNSPLHF
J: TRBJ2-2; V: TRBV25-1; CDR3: CASSERGGELFF
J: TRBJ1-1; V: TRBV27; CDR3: CASSFGGNTEAFF
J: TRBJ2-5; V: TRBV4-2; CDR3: CASSQGLAGGTQETQYF
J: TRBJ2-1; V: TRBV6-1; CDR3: CASSAASGAYNEQFF
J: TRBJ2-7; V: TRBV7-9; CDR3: CASSLGGRTGVEQYF
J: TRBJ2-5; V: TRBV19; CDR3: CASSERETQYF
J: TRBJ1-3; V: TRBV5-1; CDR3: CASSLATNGGITGNTIYF
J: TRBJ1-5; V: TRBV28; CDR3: CASRGGAGTDQPQHF
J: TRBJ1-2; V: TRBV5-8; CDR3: CASSFYRQANYGYTF
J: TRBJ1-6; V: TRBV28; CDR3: CASSPGQGTSPLHF
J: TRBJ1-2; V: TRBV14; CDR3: CASSQAGTGILYGYTF
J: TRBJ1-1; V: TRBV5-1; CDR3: CASSLSGTGLNTEAFF
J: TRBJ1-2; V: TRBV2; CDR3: CASSVTGAPSYGYTF
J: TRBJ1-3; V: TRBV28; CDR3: CASSQGVGNTIYF
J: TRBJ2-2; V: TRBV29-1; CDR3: CSVAPLETQAGELFF
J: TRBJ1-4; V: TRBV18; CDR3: CASSPTGTGEEKLFF
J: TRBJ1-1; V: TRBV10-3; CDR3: CAISDRNTEAFF
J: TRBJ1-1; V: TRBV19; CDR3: CASSINQGDTEAFF
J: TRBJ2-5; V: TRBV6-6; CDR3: CASSYGAGGETQYF
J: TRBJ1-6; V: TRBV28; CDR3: CASSPGGHSNSPLHF
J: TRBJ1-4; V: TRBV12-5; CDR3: CASGLALPGQGVKLFF
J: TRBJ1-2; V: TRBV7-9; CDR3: CASSVLLIYGYTF
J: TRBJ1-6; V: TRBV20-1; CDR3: CSASLDRGRNSPLHF
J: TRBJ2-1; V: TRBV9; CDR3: CASSVGISFSSYNEQFF
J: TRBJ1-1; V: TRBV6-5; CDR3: CASSQDTLGTEAFF
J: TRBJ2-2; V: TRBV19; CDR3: CASRNGGRGTGELFF
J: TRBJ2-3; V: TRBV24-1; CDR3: CATSDVAGGKTDTQYF
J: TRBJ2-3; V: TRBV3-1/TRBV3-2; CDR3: CASSRLAGGTDTQYF
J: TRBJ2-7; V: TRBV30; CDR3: CAWGTGREQYF
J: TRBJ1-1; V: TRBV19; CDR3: CASSIGEWTARNTEAFF
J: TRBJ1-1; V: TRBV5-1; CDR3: CASGGQGPNTEAFF
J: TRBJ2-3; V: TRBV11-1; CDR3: CASSPPGQGYTDTQYF
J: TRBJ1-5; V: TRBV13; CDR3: CASSAGDQPQHF
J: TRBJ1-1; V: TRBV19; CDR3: CASSIDQASAAAFF
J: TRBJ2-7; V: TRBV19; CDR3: CASSIEGREQYF
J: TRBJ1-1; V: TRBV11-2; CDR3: CASSPPLRRGLNTEAFF
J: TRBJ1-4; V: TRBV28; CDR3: CASSAPGQRNEKLFF
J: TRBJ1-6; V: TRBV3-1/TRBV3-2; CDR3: CASSQELTGNYNSPLHF
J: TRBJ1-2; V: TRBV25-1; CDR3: CASRGPGQGYGYTF
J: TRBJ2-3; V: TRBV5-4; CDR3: CASSARSATDTQYF
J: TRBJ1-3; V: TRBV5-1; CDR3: CASSLTGSGNTIYF